This TCR beta chain was sequenced in a study of blood T cell repertoires in COVID-19. Study-wide context: Some COVID-19 samples were acute and others convalescent; all came from the United States, Italy and Spain. PBMCs, B-cell-depleted T cells, or T cells provided the cDNA or gDNA that made up the material.

In the original analysis: Estimation of nucleated cell counts was performed using reference gene primer amplification. Libraries were prepared by immunoSEQ multiplex PCR; TCRdb keeps only in-frame clonotypes and omits some of them. Clone size and V and J calls were adopted from that table, with D and trimming inferred from the DNA. Of around 700,000 clones listed, 85% to 90% were seen once; the top ten hold 0.2% to 0.3%. Germline CDR1 and CDR2: SGHAT and FQNNGV. Trimming removed 0 bases at V and 8 bases at J, with 14 bases between. The CDR3 is 15 residues long. The chain carries TRBV11-2 and TRBJ2-1; a weak D match, TRBD2 (5 bases). What was sequenced was peripheral blood. The source is a woman aged 18 to 35 with acute or convalescent COVID-19. CDR3 sequence reads: CASSLDLAGADEQFF. DNA of the CDR3: TGTGCCAGCAGCTTAGATCTAGCAGGTGCGGATGAGCAGTTCTTC.